This T cell receptor (beta chain) comes out of a study of blood T cell repertoires in COVID-19. Study in general: The United States, Italy and Spain were the sources of the acute and convalescent COVID-19 samples.

Germline CDR1 is ENHRY and CDR2 is SYGVKD. The CDR3 is 15 residues long. Losses at the gene ends were 3 bases for V and 4 bases for J; bases not matched to a gene: 6. Per the study methods: Estimates of nucleated cell counts were drawn from the amplification of reference gene primers. TCRdb keeps only in-frame clones here, not all; method: immunoSEQ multiplex PCR. The DNA was the basis for D and trimming; V, J and clone size are from that table. This table has roughly 37,000 clones, about three quarters appearing once. The rearrangement uses TRBV10-3 and TRBJ2-1, with TRBD2 matching 7 bases. This TCR was recovered from a man between 60 and 75 years old with acute or convalescent COVID-19. The source material was peripheral blood. The CDR3 loop is CAISELGRLYNEQFF. The CDR3 nucleotides are TGTGCCATCAGTGAACTCGGGAGGCTTTACAATGAGCAGTTCTTC.